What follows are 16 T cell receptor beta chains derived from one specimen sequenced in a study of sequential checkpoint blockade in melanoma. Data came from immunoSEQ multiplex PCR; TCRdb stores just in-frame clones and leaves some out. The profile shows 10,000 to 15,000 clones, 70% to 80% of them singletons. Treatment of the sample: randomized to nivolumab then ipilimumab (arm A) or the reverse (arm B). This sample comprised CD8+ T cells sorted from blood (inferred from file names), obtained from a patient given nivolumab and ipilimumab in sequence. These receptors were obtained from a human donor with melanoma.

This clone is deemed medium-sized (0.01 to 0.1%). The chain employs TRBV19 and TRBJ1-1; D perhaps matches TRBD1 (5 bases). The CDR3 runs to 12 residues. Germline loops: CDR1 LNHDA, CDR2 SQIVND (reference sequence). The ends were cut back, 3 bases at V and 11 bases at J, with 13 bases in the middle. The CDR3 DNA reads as TGTGCCAGTAGTATGGCAGGGTTCGTGGCTTTCTTT. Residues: CASSMAGFVAFF.

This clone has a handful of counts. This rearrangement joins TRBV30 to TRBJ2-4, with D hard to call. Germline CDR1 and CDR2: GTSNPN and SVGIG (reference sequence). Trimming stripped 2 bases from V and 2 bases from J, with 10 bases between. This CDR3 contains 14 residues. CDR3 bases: TGTGCCTGGAGTCCCGACATAACCAAAAACATTCAGTACTTC. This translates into CAWSPDITKNIQYF. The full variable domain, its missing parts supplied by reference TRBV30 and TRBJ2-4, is SQTIHQWPATLVQPVGSPLSLECTVEGTSNPNLYWYRQAAGRGLQLLFYSVGIGQISSEVPQNLSASRPQDRQFILSSKKLLLSDSGFYLCAWSPDITKNIQYFGAGTRLSVL.

The CDR3 loop is CATSRDPGTGSGYGYTF. CDR3 sequence (DNA): TGTGCCACCAGCAGAGATCCGGGGACAGGGTCGGGCTATGGCTACACCTTC. The chain combines TRBV15 with TRBJ1-2; 9 bases fit TRBD1. The germline V gene encodes CDR1 LNHNV and CDR2 YYDKDF (reference sequence). With V trimmed by 0 bases and J by 4 bases, 9 bases remained unmatched. This CDR3 spans 17 amino acids.

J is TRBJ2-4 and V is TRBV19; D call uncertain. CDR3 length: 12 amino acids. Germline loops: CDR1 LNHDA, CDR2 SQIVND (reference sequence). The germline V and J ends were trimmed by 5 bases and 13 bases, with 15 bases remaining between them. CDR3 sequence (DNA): TGTGCCAGTAGTGAAGTAAACTCCCTCCAGTACTTC. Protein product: CASSEVNSLQYF.

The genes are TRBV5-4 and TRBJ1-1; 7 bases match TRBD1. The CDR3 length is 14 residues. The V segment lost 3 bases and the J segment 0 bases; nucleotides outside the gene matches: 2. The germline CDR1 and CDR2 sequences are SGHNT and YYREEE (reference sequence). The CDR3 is CASSSGGMNTEAFF. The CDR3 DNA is TGTGCCAGCAGCTCAGGGGGGATGAACACTGAAGCTTTCTTT.

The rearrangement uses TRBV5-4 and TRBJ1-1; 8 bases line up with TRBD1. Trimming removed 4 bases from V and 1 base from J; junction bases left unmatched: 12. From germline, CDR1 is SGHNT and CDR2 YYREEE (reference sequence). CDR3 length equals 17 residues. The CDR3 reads CASSGGDRSEGNTEAFF. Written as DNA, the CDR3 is TGTGCCAGCAGCGGGGGGGACAGGTCAGAAGGGAACACTGAAGCTTTCTTT.

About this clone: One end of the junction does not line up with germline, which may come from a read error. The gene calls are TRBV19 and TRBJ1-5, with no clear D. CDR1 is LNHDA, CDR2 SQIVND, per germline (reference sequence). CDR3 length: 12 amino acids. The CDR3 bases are TGTGCCACTAGTTTGGGCGAACAGCCCCAGCATTTT. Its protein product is CATSLGEQPQHF.

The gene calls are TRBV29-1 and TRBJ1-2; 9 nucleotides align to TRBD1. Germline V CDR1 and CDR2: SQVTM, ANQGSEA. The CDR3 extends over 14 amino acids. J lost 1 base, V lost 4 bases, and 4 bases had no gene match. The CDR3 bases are TGCAGCGTTGCCGGGACAGGGTTTAACTATGGCTACACCTTC. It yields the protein CSVAGTGFNYGYTF.

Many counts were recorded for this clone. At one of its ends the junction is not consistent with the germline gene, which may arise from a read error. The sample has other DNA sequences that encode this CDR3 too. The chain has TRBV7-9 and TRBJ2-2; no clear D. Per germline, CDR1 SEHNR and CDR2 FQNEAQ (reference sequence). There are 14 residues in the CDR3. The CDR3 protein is CASSPRQNTGELFF. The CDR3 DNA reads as TGCGCCAGCAGCCCCCGACAGAACACCGGGGAGCTGTTTTTT.

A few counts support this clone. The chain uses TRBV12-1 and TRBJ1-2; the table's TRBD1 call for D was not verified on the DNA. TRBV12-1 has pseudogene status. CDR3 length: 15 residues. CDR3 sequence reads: CASSPRQGYGYGYTF. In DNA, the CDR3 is TGTGCCAGCAGCCCTAGACAGGGGTATGGTTATGGCTACACCTTC.

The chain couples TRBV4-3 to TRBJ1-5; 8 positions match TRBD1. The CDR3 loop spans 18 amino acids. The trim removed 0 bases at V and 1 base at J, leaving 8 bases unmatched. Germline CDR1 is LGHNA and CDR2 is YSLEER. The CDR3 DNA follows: TGCGCCAGCAGCCAAGAATACAGGGGGGGGGCGAGCAATCAGCCCCAGCATTTT. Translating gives CASSQEYRGGASNQPQHF.

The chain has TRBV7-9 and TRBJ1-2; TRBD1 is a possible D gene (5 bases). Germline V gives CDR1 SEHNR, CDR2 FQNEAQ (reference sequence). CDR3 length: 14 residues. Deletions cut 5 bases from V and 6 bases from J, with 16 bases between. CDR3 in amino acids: CASSGGGRDHGYTF. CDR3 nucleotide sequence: TGTGCCAGCAGCGGGGGGGGGAGGGATCATGGCTACACCTTC.

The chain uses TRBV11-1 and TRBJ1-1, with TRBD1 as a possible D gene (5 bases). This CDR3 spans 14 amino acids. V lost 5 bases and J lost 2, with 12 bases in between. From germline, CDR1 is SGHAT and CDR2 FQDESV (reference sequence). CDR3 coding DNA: TGTGCCAGCAGCCCGACAGTACGAAACACTGAAGCTTTCTTT. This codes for CASSPTVRNTEAFF.

Here the CDR3 DNA reads TGTGCCATCAGTGAACCTCGGGCGGGACTCTCTGGAAACACCATATATTTT. It specifies CAISEPRAGLSGNTIYF. The chain has TRBV10-3 and TRBJ1-3, with a possible D match to TRBD1 (5 bases). The CDR3 has 17 amino acids. V was pared by 3 bases and J by 0 bases, with 15 bases between. Germline CDR1 is ENHRY and CDR2 is SYGVKD.

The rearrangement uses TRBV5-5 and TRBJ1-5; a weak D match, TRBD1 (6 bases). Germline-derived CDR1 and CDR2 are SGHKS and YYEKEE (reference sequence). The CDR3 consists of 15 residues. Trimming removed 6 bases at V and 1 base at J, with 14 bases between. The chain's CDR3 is CASTLQGRSNQPQHF. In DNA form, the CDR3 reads TGTGCCAGCACCCTACAGGGAAGGAGCAATCAGCCCCAGCATTTT.

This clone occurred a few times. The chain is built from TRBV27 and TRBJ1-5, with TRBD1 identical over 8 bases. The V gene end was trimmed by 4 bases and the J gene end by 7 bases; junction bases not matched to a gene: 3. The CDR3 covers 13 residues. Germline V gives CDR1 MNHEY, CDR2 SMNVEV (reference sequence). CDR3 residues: CASSWDRRQPQHF. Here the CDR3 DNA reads TGTGCCAGCAGTTGGGACAGGAGGCAGCCCCAGCATTTT.